This T cell receptor (beta chain) appears in the sequencing data of a study of cytomegalovirus exposure and HLA in healthy donors. PCR was performed using 60 Vbeta and 13 Jbeta primers. Some clones are missing from TCRdb's copy, which holds only in-frame ones; the method was immunoSEQ multiplex PCR. Of 83,000 or so clones listed, about 76% are singletons. Worth noting for this clone: What it binds is unknown.

Overall study findings and caveats: TCR beta V- and J-gene trimming was later associated with a missense DCLRE1C variant. Fewer N-insertions than the approximately 610-donor mean were reportedly shown by an Asian-associated ancestry cluster in a later analysis. Sequencing likely produced, as an artifact, a cluster of highly shared sequence variants. Among immune exposure information, only CMV serostatus was available.

The specimen sequenced was PBMCs. The receptor comes from a woman aged 40 to 50 in good health and CMV-seropositive.

CDR3 residues: CAIRGTGNGYTF. As DNA, the CDR3 is TGTGCCATCAGAGGGACAGGCAATGGCTACACCTTC. The chain recombines TRBV10-3 with TRBJ1-2; 8 positions match TRBD1. The V segment lost 6 bases and the J segment 6 bases; nucleotides outside the gene matches: 3. This CDR3 spans 12 amino acids. Per the germline V gene, CDR1 is ENHRY and CDR2 is SYGVKD.